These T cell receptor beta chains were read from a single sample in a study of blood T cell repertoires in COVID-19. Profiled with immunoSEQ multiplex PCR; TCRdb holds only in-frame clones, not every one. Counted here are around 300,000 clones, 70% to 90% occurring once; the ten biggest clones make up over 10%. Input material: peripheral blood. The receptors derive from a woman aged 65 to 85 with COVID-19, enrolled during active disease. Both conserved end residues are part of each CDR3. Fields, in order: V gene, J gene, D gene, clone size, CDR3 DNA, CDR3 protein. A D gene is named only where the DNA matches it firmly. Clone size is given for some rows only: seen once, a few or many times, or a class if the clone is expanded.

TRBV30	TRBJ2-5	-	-	TGTGCCTGGAGTGGACAGGGACTAGGGGAGACCCAGTACTTC	CAWSGQGLGETQYF
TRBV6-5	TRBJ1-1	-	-	TGTGCCGGAGCGGAGGGGACCGCTTTCTTT	CAGAEGTAFF
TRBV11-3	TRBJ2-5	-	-	TGTGCCAGCAGCTCCACAGGGAAGGTAAAAGAGACCCAGTACTTC	CASSSTGKVKETQYF
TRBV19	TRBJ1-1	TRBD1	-	TGTGCCAGTAGCGACAGGGGAAATCCTGAAGCTTTCTTT	CASSDRGNPEAFF
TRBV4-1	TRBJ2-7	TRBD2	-	TGCGCCAGCAGCCAATTGGGTCTGCGGGGGGCTCTCTCCTACGAGCAGTACTTC	CASSQLGLRGALSYEQYF
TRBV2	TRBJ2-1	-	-	TGTGCCAGCCGCGCGGGGCCTGATGAGCAGTTCTTC	CASRAGPDEQFF
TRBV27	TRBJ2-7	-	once	TGTGCCAGCAGTTTTTATCCGAGAGTTCCCTACGAGCAGTACTTC	CASSFYPRVPYEQYF
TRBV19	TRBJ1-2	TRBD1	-	TGTGCCAGTTACAGGGGGCTGAATGGCTACACCTTC	CASYRGLNGYTF
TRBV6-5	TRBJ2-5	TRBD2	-	TGTGCCAGCAGTTACAACGGGGGGGGAGGGGAGACCCAGTACTTC	CASSYNGGGGETQYF
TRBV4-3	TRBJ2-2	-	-	TGCGCCAGCAGCCCCTATTTTCTGAACACCGGGGAGCTGTTTTTT	CASSPYFLNTGELFF
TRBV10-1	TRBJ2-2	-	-	TGCGCCAGCAGTGAGTCGGGGGGTTTCTCCGGGGAGCTGTTTTTT	CASSESGGFSGELFF
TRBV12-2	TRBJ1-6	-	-	TGTGCAAGTCGCCCCACGACAGGTTATAATTCACCCCTCCACTTT	CASRPTTGYNSPLHF
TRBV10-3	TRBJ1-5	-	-	TGTGCCATCAGTGAGACAGGGTTAAGCAATCAGCCCCAGCATTTT	CAISETGLSNQPQHF
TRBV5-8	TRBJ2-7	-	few	TGTGCCAGCAGCTGGGGGGACTTCCGTCAAATTTACGAGCAGTACTTC	CASSWGDFRQIYEQYF
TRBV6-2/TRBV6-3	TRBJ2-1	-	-	TGTGCCAGCAGTCATGACAGCGACAATGAGCAGTTCTTC	CASSHDSDNEQFF
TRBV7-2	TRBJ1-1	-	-	TGTGCCAGCAGCCTCCAGGGGCCCCTCATGAACACTGAAGCTTTCTTT	CASSLQGPLMNTEAFF
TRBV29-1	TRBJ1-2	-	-	TGCAGCGCCGGGGGGGGGACACCGGAGAACTATGGCTACACCTTC	CSAGGGTPENYGYTF
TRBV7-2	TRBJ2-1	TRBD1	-	TGTGCCAGCAGATGGGACAGGGCGAATGAGCAGTTCTTC	CASRWDRANEQFF
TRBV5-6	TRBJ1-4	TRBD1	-	TGTGCCAGCAGCTTACGGCAGGGTGGACAGGATGAAAAACTGTTTTTT	CASSLRQGGQDEKLFF